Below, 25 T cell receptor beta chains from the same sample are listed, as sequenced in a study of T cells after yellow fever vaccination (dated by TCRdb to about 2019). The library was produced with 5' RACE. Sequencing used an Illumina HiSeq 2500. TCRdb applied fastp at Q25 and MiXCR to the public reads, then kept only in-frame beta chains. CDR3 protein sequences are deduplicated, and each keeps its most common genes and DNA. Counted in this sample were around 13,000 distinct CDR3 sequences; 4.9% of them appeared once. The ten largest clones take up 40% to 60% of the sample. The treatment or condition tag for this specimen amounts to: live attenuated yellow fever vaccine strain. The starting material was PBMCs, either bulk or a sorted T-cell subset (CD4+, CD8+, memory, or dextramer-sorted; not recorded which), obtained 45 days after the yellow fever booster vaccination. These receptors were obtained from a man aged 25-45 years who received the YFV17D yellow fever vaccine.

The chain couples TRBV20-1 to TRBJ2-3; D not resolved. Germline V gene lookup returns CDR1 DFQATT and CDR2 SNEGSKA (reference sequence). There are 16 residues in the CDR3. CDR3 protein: CCFSDEAPAYTDTQYF. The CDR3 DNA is TGCTGCTTCAGTGACGAGGCGCCGGCCTACACAGATACGCAGTATTTT.

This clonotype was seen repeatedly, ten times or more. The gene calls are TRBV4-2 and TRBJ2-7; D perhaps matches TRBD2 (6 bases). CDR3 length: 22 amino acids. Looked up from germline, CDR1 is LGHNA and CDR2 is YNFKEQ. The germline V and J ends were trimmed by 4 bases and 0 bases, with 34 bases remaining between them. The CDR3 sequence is CASSPREKWTSSPVGISYEQYF. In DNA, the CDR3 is TGTGCCAGCAGCCCCCGGGAGAAGTGGACCTCCTCCCCAGTGGGGATCTCCTACGAGCAGTACTTC.

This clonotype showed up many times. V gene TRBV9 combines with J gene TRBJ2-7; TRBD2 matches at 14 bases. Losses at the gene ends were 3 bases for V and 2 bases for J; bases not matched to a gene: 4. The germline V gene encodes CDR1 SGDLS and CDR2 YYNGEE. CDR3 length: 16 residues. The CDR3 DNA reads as TGTGCCAGCAGCGCGGGACTAGCGGGAGTTACCTACGAGCAGTACTTC. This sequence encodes CASSAGLAGVTYEQYF.

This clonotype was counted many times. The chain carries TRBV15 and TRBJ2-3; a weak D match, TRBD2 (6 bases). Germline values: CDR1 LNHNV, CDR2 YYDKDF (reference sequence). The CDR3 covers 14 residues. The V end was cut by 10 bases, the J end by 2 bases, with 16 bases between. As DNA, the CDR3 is TGTGCCAACCTGCTAGCGCCGTACACAGATACGCAGTATTTT. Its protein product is CANLLAPYTDTQYF.

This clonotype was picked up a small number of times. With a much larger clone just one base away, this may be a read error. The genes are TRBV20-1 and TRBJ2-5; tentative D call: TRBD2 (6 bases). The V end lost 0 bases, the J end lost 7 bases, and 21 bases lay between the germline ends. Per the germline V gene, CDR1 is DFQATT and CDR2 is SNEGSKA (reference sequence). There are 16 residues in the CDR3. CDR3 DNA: TGCAGTGCTAGAGATTTGATGGAGGGTACTAGTCTGACCCAGTACTTC. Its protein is CSARDLMEGTSLTQYF.

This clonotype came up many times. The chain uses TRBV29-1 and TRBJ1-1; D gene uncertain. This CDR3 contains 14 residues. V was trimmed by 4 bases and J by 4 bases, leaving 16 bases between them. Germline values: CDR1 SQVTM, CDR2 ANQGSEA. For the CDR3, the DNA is TGCAGCGTTGTAGGTATGGCGCCGGGCACTGAAGCTTTCTTT. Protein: CSVVGMAPGTEAFF.

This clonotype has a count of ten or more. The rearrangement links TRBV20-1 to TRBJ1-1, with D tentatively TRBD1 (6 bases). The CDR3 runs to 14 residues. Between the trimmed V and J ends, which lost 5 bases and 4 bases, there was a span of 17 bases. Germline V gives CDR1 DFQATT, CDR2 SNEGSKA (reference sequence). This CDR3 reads CSAHVGGPVTEAFF. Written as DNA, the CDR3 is TGCAGTGCTCACGTGGGGGGGCCGGTCACTGAAGCTTTCTTT.

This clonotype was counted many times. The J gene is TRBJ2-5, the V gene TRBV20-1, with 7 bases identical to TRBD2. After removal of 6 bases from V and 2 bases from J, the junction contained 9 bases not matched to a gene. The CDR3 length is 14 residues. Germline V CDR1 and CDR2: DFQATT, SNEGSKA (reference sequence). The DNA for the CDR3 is TGCAGTGCCGCGCGGGCTAGCGGACAAGAGACCCAGTACTTC. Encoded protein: CSAARASGQETQYF.

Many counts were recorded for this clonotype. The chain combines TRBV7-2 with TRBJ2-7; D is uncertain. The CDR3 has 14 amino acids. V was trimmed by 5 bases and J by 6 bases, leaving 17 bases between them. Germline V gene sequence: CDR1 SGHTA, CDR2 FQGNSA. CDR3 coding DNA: TGTGCCAGCAGCCAATCACCTCGTAGAGCCGAGCAGTACTTC. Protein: CASSQSPRRAEQYF.

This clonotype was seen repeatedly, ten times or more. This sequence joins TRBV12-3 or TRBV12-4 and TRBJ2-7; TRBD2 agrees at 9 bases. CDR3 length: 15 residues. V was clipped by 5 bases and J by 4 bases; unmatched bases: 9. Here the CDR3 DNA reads TGTGCCAGCAGTCCCCTGGCGGGAGGGCCGTACGAGCAGTACTTC. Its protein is CASSPLAGGPYEQYF.

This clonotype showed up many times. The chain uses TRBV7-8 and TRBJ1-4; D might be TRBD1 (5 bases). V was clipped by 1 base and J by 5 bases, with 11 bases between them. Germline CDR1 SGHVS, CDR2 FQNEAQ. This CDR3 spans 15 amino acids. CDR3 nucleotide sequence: TGTGCCAGCAGCTTAGTAGCAGGGCCGAATGAAAAACTGTTTTTT. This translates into CASSLVAGPNEKLFF.

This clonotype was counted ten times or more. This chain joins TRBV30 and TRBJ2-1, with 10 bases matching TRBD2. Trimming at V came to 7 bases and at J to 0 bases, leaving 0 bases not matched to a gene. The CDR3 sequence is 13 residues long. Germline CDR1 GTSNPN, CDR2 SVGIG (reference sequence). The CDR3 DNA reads TGTGCCTCTAGCGGGAGCTCCTACAATGAGCAGTTCTTC. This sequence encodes CASSGSSYNEQFF.

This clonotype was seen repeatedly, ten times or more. CDR3 in DNA: TGTGCCAGCAGCTCCTGGACGCCAGGGCCAGATACGCAGTATTTT. Protein sequence: CASSSWTPGPDTQYF. The genes are TRBV5-5 and TRBJ2-3, with a possible D match to TRBD1 (5 bases). Germline loops: CDR1 SGHKS, CDR2 YYEKEE (reference sequence). CDR3 size: 15 residues. With 3 bases removed from V and 4 bases from J, the gap between germline ends came to 15 bases.

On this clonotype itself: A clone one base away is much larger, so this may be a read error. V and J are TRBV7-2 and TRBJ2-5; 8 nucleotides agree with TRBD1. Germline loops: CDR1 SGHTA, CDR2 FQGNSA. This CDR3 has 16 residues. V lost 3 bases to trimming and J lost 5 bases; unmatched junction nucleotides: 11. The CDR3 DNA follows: TGTGCCAGCAGCTTTCAACCGACAGGGGACGGGGAGACCCAGTACTTC. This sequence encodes CASSFQPTGDGETQYF. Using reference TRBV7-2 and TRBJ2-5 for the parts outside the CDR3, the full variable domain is GAGVSQSPSNKVTEKGKDVELRCDPISGHTALYWYRQSLGQGLEFLIYFQGNSAPDKSGLPSDRFSAERTGGSVSTLTIQRTQQEDSAVYLCASSFQPTGDGETQYFGPGTRLLVL.

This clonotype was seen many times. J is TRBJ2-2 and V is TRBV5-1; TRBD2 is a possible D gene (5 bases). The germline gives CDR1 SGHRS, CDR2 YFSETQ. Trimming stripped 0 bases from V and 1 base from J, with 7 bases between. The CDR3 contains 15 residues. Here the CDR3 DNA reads TGCGCCAGCAGCTTGGGAGCGGTGAACACCGGGGAGCTGTTTTTT. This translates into CASSLGAVNTGELFF.

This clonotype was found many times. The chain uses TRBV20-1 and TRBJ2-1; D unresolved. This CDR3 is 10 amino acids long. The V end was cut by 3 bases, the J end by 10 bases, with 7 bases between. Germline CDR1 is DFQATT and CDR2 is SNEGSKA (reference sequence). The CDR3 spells CSASRSEQFF. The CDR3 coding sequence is TGCAGTGCTAGTAGGTCGGAGCAGTTCTTC.

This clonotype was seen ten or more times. In nucleotides, the CDR3 is TGTGCCAGCAGTTTCCTAGCCGGTTACCAAGACACCGGGGAGCTGTTTTTT. Encoded protein: CASSFLAGYQDTGELFF. The gene calls are TRBV28 and TRBJ2-2, with D possibly being TRBD2 (5 bases). V was shortened by 3 bases and J by 3 bases, with 17 bases between the two germline ends. Germline V CDR1 and CDR2: MDHEN, SYDVKM. The CDR3 runs 17 residues.

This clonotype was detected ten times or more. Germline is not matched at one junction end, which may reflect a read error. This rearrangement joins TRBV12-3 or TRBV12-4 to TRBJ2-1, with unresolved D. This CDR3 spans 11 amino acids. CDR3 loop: CASSTYDEQFF. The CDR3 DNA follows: TGTGCCAGCTCCACCTACGATGAGCAGTTCTTC.

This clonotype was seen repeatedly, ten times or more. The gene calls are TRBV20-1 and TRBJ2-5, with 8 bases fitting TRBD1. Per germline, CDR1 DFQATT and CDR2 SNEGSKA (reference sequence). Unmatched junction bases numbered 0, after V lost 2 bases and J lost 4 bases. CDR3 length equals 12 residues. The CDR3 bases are TGCAGTGCTAGAACAGGGGGAGAGACCCAGTACTTC. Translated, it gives CSARTGGETQYF.

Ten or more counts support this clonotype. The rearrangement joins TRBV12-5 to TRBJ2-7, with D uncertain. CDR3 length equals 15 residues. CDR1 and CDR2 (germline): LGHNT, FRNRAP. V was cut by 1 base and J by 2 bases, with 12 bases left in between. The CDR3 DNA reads TGTGCTAGTGGTTTGGCGACACCTGGGGCCTACGAGCAGTACTTC. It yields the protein CASGLATPGAYEQYF.

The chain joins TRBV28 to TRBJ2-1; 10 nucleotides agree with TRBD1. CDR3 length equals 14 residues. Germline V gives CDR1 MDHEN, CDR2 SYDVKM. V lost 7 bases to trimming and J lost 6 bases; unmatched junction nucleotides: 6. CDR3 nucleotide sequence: TGTGCCAGCAACTTCTGGACAGGGGGCAATGAGCAGTTCTTC. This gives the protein CASNFWTGGNEQFF.

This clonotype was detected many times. The CDR3 DNA reads TGTGCCAGCAGCTTACTAGCGGGAGTAAGCGATACGCAGTATTTT. Its protein product is CASSLLAGVSDTQYF. The chain couples TRBV7-2 to TRBJ2-3, with 10 positions matching TRBD2. This CDR3 spans 15 amino acids. The J segment lost 6 bases and the V segment lost 2 bases, leaving 5 bases of the junction unmatched. CDR1 and CDR2 from the germline V gene are SGHTA and FQGNSA.

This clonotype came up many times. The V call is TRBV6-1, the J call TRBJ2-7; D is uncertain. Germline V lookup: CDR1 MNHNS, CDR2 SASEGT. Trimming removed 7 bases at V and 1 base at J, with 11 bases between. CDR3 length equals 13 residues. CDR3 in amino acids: CASTRLPSYEQYF. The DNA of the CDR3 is TGTGCCAGCACCCGACTGCCTTCCTACGAGCAGTACTTC.

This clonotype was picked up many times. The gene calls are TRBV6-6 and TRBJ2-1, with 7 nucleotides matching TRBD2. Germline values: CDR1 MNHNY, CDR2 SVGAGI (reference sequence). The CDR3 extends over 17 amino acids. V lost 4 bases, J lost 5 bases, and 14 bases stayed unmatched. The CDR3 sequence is CASSSGSGTTINNEQFF. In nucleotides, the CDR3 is TGTGCCAGCAGTTCAGGATCCGGGACTACGATAAACAATGAGCAGTTCTTC.

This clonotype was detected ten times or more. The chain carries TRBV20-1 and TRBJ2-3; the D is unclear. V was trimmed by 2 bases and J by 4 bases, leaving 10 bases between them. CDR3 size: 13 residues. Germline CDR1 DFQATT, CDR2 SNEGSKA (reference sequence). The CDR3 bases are TGCAGTGCTAGAAAGGGCAAGCCAGATACGCAGTATTTT. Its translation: CSARKGKPDTQYF.